A selection of T cell receptor beta chains follows, all from one sample in a study of blood T cell repertoires in COVID-19. Using immunoSEQ multiplex PCR, the repertoire was profiled, and TCRdb retains in-frame clones only, with some absent. In the table there are over 150,000 clones, roughly 85% of which are singletons. Sequencing was performed on peripheral blood. The receptors shown here come from a woman aged 55-69 years with COVID-19, enrolled during active disease. Both conserved end residues are part of each CDR3. A D gene is named only where the DNA matches it firmly. Expanded clones get a size class; other rows say once, few or many, or leave the size out.

TRBV11-3	.	TRBJ2-4	TRBD1	CASSLGQGDIQYF	TGTGCCAGCAGCTTAGGACAGGGAGACATTCAGTACTTC
TRBV19	.	TRBJ1-1	TRBD1	CASSNRLTQGAAEAFF	TGTGCCAGTAGTAACCGTCTGACACAGGGGGCGGCTGAAGCTTTCTTT
TRBV2	.	TRBJ2-5	TRBD2	CASSNSGRGQETQYF	TGTGCCAGCAGTAATAGCGGGAGGGGCCAAGAGACCCAGTACTTC
TRBV5-1	.	TRBJ2-2	.	CASSLAGVWNTGELFF	TGCGCCAGCAGCTTGGCCGGGGTCTGGAACACCGGGGAGCTGTTTTTT
TRBV27	.	TRBJ1-1	TRBD1	CASSPTGVQREAFF	TGTGCCAGCAGTCCCACAGGGGTTCAGAGAGAAGCTTTCTTT
TRBV24-1	.	TRBJ2-1	.	CATSENKQGGIYNEQFF	TGTGCCACCAGTGAAAACAAACAGGGAGGGATATACAATGAGCAGTTCTTC
TRBV29-1	once	TRBJ1-1	.	CSGKIGQPNTEAFF	TGCAGCGGGAAGATTGGACAGCCGAACACTGAAGCTTTCTTT
TRBV2	many	TRBJ2-1	TRBD1	CASSDATGTDEQFF	TGTGCCAGCAGTGACGCGACAGGGACGGATGAGCAGTTCTTC
TRBV6-4	few	TRBJ1-2	.	CASSDPGKGYTF	TGTGCCAGCAGTGACCCGGGGAAAGGCTACACCTTC
TRBV25-1	once	TRBJ1-4	.	CASSDSMGHPNEKLFF	TGTGCCAGCAGTGATTCTATGGGACACCCTAATGAAAAACTGTTTTTT
TRBV25-1	.	TRBJ2-1	TRBD1	CASSEPPGTGFYNEQFF	TGTGCCAGCAGTGAGCCCCCGGGGACAGGGTTCTACAATGAGCAGTTCTTC
TRBV30	.	TRBJ1-6	.	CAWTVSRQRNSPLHF	TGTGCCTGGACCGTATCCCGACAGCGTAATTCACCCCTCCACTTT
TRBV19	once	TRBJ1-2	.	CATRQTGSLIWGYTF	TGTGCCACTCGGCAGACAGGAAGCCTTATTTGGGGCTACACCTTC